This T cell receptor (beta chain) was sequenced for a study of T cell repertoires in cytomegalovirus infection. Study-level background: Researchers turned to recently identified HLA-C-restricted CMV epitopes as well as well-studied HLA-B-restricted ones. It can be stated that public TCR beta signatures indicated CMV infection as well as a matching HLA type. Study-wide results and limits: Dominating the ex vivo response were HLA-C-restricted CMV-specific TCR beta clonotypes.

The V and J ends lost 4 bases and 4 bases respectively, with 32 bases between them. This CDR3 spans 21 amino acids. Germline assignment: CDR1 SGHTA and CDR2 FQGNSA. TCRdb passed the reads through MiXCR, listing each CDR3 protein once. The table lists roughly 70,000 distinct CDR3 sequences, about 20% of them singletons. As to this clonotype: As yet, its antigen is unknown.

This clonotype was obtained from a human donor in good health (CMV status not recorded). Some clones in this sample may be carry-over from other donors' samples. Source: CD8+ T cells from cultured PBMCs, taken from culture after CMV antigen stimulation. V usage is TRBV7-2 and J usage is TRBJ2-1; perhaps TRBD1 as D (7 bases). The CDR3 DNA sequence: TGTGCCAGCAGCTCTTCGAGACGACAGGGTCACCCCCGCGGGATGTACAATGAGCAGTTCTTC. It translates to CASSSSRRQGHPRGMYNEQFF. The variable domain in full, with the rest retrieved from reference TRBV7-2 and TRBJ2-1, is GAGVSQSPSNKVTEKGKDVELRCDPISGHTALYWYRQSLGQGLEFLIYFQGNSAPDKSGLPSDRFSAERTGGSVSTLTIQRTQQEDSAVYLCASSSSRRQGHPRGMYNEQFFGPGTRLTVL.